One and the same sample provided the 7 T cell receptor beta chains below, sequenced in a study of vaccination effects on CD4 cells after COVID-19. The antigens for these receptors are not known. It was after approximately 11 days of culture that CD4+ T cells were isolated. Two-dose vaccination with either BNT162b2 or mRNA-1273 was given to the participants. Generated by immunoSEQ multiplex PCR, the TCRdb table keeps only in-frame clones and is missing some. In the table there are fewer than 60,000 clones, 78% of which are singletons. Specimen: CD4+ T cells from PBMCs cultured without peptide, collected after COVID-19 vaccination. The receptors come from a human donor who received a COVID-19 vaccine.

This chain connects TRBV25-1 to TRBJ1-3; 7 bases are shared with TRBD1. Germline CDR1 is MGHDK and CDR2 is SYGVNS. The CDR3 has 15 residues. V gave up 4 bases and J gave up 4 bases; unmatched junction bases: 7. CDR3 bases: TGTGCCAGCAGTGGACTTACAGGGGACGGAAACACCATATATTTT. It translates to CASSGLTGDGNTIYF. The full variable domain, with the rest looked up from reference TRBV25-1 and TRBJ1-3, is EADIYQTPRYLVIGTGKKITLECSQTMGHDKMYWYQQDPGMELHLIHYSYGVNSTEKGDLSSESTVSRIRTEHFPLTLESARPSHTSQYLCASSGLTGDGNTIYFGEGSWLTVV.

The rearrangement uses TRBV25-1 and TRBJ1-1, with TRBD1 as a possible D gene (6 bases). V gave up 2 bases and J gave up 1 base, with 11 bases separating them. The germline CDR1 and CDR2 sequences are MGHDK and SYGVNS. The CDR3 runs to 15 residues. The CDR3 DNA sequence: TGTGCCAGCAGTGAAACAGGGCGGACGAACACTGAAGCTTTCTTT. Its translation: CASSETGRTNTEAFF.

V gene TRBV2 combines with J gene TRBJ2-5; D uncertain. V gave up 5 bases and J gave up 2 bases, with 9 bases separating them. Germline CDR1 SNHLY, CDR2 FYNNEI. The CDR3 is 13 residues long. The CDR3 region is CASSLRGQETQYF. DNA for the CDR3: TGTGCCAGCAGTCTAAGAGGACAAGAGACCCAGTACTTC.

The CDR3 sequence is CASSYSQNYGYTF. CDR3 sequence (DNA): TGTGCCAGCAGTTACTCCCAGAACTATGGCTACACCTTC. The chain uses TRBV6-5 and TRBJ1-2; D call uncertain. V gave up 0 bases and J gave up 2 bases, with 4 bases separating them. The CDR3 is 13 residues long. CDR1 is MNHEY, CDR2 SVGAGI, per germline.

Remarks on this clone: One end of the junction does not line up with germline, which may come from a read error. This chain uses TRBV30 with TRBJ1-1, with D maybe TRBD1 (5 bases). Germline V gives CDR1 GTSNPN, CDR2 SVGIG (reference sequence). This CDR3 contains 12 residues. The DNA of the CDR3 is TGTGCCTGGAGTGTATATGGGGGGGGTACCCGGTTT. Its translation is CAWSVYGGGTRF.

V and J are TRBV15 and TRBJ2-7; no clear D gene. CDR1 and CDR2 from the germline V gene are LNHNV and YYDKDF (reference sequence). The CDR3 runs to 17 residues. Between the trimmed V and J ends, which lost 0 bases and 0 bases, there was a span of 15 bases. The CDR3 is CATSRDDWRFVSYEQYF. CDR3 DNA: TGTGCCACCAGCAGAGATGATTGGCGGTTCGTCTCCTACGAGCAGTACTTC.

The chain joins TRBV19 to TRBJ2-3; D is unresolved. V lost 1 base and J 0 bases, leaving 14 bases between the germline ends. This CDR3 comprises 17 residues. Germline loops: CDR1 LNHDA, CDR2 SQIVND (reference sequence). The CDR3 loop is CASSIGGPRISTDTQYF. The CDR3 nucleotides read TGTGCCAGTAGTATAGGAGGACCGCGAATCAGCACAGATACGCAGTATTTT.